The rows below give T cell receptor beta chains drawn from one sample of a study of identical twins. TCRdb reprocessed the 5' RACE reads with MiXCR, giving one entry per CDR3 protein. The sample carries about 520,000 distinct CDR3 sequences, less than 25% recorded once. The data also belong to a second study, concerning T cells expressing NK-cell markers.

The source material was CD4+ T cells sorted from blood. These receptors originate from a woman between 18 and 29 years old in good health. CDR3s include the opening cysteine and the closing phenylalanine or tryptophan. Each record gives: V gene, J gene, D gene, clone size, CDR3 DNA, CDR3 protein. D genes are given only for firm matches. Rows give clone size only sometimes, using once, few, many, or a class for an expanded clone.

v_gene: TRBV25-1
j_gene: TRBJ2-1
d_gene: -
abundance: few
CDR3nt: TGTGCCAGCAGCACTAGCTTCCCGAGCTCCTACAATGAGCAGTTCTTC
CDR3aa: CASSTSFPSSYNEQFF

v_gene: TRBV29-1
j_gene: TRBJ2-5
d_gene: -
abundance: many
CDR3nt: TGCAGCGCCCTCGGCAGGTCTCAAGAGACCCAGTACTTC
CDR3aa: CSALGRSQETQYF

v_gene: TRBV20-1
j_gene: TRBJ1-4
d_gene: -
abundance: -
CDR3nt: TGCAGTGCTCCTAGGGTCGAGGGCCCAAAACTGTTTTTT
CDR3aa: CSAPRVEGPKLFF

v_gene: TRBV20-1
j_gene: TRBJ2-4
d_gene: -
abundance: few
CDR3nt: TGCAGTGCCTCCCCATGGTCGGGCGCCAAAAACATTCAGTACTTC
CDR3aa: CSASPWSGAKNIQYF

v_gene: TRBV30
j_gene: TRBJ2-1
d_gene: -
abundance: -
CDR3nt: TGTGCCTGGAGATTGACTTACAATGAGCAGTTCTTC
CDR3aa: CAWRLTYNEQFF

v_gene: TRBV7-2
j_gene: TRBJ2-3
d_gene: -
abundance: -
CDR3nt: TGTGCCAGCAGCCGCCAGGATCAATGGCAGTATTTT
CDR3aa: CASSRQDQWQYF

v_gene: TRBV7-2
j_gene: TRBJ2-4
d_gene: TRBD2
abundance: -
CDR3nt: TGTGCCAGCAGCTTAGGAGGACTAGCGGGACTGGTTCAGTACTTC
CDR3aa: CASSLGGLAGLVQYF

v_gene: TRBV6-2/TRBV6-3
j_gene: TRBJ1-5
d_gene: -
abundance: few
CDR3nt: TGTGCCAGCAGTTACGGAGAAGCGGGCAATCAGCCCCAGCATTTT
CDR3aa: CASSYGEAGNQPQHF

v_gene: TRBV7-9
j_gene: TRBJ2-1
d_gene: TRBD2
abundance: -
CDR3nt: TGTGCCAGCGCGACTAGCGGGAGCAATGAGCAGTTCTTC
CDR3aa: CASATSGSNEQFF

v_gene: TRBV5-1
j_gene: TRBJ1-2
d_gene: -
abundance: -
CDR3nt: TGCGCCAGCAGCTTGGAAGGAGGGCCCTATGGCTACACCTTC
CDR3aa: CASSLEGGPYGYTF

v_gene: TRBV6-2/TRBV6-3
j_gene: TRBJ2-7
d_gene: TRBD1
abundance: few
CDR3nt: TGTGCCACCTGGACAGGCACCTACGAGCAGTACTTC
CDR3aa: CATWTGTYEQYF

v_gene: TRBV14
j_gene: TRBJ2-1
d_gene: -
abundance: few
CDR3nt: TGTGCCAGCAGCCCTAGCTCTTTTTACAATGAGCAGTTCTTC
CDR3aa: CASSPSSFYNEQFF

v_gene: TRBV20-1
j_gene: TRBJ2-3
d_gene: TRBD1
abundance: few
CDR3nt: TGCAGTGATCGACCCGGGACAGGGCGACCAGATACGCAGTATTTT
CDR3aa: CSDRPGTGRPDTQYF

v_gene: TRBV20-1
j_gene: TRBJ2-1
d_gene: -
abundance: few
CDR3nt: TGCAGTGCTAGTAACCTAGCCTTACCCTACAATGAGCAGTTCTTC
CDR3aa: CSASNLALPYNEQFF

v_gene: TRBV20-1
j_gene: TRBJ2-3
d_gene: -
abundance: few
CDR3nt: TGCAGTGCTAGTATAAGGCTTTCCAGGAGGGGGCAGTATTTT
CDR3aa: CSASIRLSRRGQYF

v_gene: TRBV20-1
j_gene: TRBJ2-1
d_gene: -
abundance: few
CDR3nt: TGCAGTGCTAGAGATCGAGTCTTCCTCGTGGGCAACAATGAGCAGTTCTTC
CDR3aa: CSARDRVFLVGNNEQFF

v_gene: TRBV28
j_gene: TRBJ2-7
d_gene: -
abundance: few
CDR3nt: TGTGCCAGCAGTTCCTCACCGGGACAAAGGACCTCCTACGAGCAGTACTTC
CDR3aa: CASSSSPGQRTSYEQYF

v_gene: TRBV7-8
j_gene: TRBJ2-5
d_gene: -
abundance: -
CDR3nt: TGTGCCAGCAGCCAAGGCGGGGGCGGGGAGACCCAGTACTTC
CDR3aa: CASSQGGGGETQYF

v_gene: TRBV15
j_gene: TRBJ2-7
d_gene: -
abundance: -
CDR3nt: TGTGCCACCAGCAGAGATACTAATCGACGCGAGCAGTACTTC
CDR3aa: CATSRDTNRREQYF

v_gene: TRBV10-3
j_gene: TRBJ2-7
d_gene: TRBD2
abundance: -
CDR3nt: TGTGCCATCAGTGGGGGACTAGCGGGAGGGGGAGAGCAGTACTTC
CDR3aa: CAISGGLAGGGEQYF

v_gene: TRBV20-1
j_gene: TRBJ2-7
d_gene: -
abundance: -
CDR3nt: TGCAGTGTCTTAGGACAGACATCCTACGAGCAGTACTTC
CDR3aa: CSVLGQTSYEQYF

v_gene: TRBV29-1
j_gene: TRBJ2-2
d_gene: -
abundance: -
CDR3nt: TGCAGCGTTGAATTGGGGTTAACCGGGGAGCTGTTTTTT
CDR3aa: CSVELGLTGELFF

v_gene: TRBV6-1
j_gene: TRBJ2-7
d_gene: -
abundance: -
CDR3nt: TGTGCCAGCAGTCCCCGGGCTCAGGAACCCTACGAGCAGTACTTC
CDR3aa: CASSPRAQEPYEQYF

v_gene: TRBV12-3/TRBV12-4
j_gene: TRBJ2-2
d_gene: TRBD1
abundance: -
CDR3nt: TGTGCCAGCCACAGGGGGCAGGGCGGGGAGCTGTTTTTT
CDR3aa: CASHRGQGGELFF

v_gene: TRBV12-3/TRBV12-4
j_gene: TRBJ2-6
d_gene: -
abundance: few
CDR3nt: TGTGCCAGCAGTTTCCGCCCGACGGGCTCTGGGGCCAACGTCCTGACTTTC
CDR3aa: CASSFRPTGSGANVLTF

v_gene: TRBV14
j_gene: TRBJ1-4
d_gene: TRBD1
abundance: few
CDR3nt: TGTGCCAGCAGCCAAAACAGGGGTTATCGGGAAAAACTGTTTTTT
CDR3aa: CASSQNRGYREKLFF

v_gene: TRBV19
j_gene: TRBJ2-5
d_gene: TRBD2
abundance: -
CDR3nt: TGTGCCAGTAGCCAGGGACTAAGAAAGACCCAGTACTTC
CDR3aa: CASSQGLRKTQYF

v_gene: TRBV6-1
j_gene: TRBJ1-2
d_gene: TRBD1
abundance: -
CDR3nt: TGTGCCAGCACTATGACAGGGGGGATGCGTGGCTACACCTTC
CDR3aa: CASTMTGGMRGYTF

v_gene: TRBV4-3
j_gene: TRBJ2-1
d_gene: -
abundance: once
CDR3nt: TGCGCCAGCAGCCAAGAGATAGGCAACAATGAGCAGTTCTTC
CDR3aa: CASSQEIGNNEQFF

v_gene: TRBV5-1
j_gene: TRBJ2-1
d_gene: -
abundance: few
CDR3nt: TGCGCCAGCAGCCCCCCCCTAGGCCCAGGATGGGATGAGCAGTTCTTC
CDR3aa: CASSPPLGPGWDEQFF

v_gene: TRBV7-2
j_gene: TRBJ2-5
d_gene: -
abundance: many
CDR3nt: TGTGCCAGCAGCTTAATTTCCGGGAGAGAGACCCAGTACTTC
CDR3aa: CASSLISGRETQYF

v_gene: TRBV12-5
j_gene: TRBJ2-1
d_gene: TRBD2
abundance: few
CDR3nt: TGTGCTAGTGGTTTGGGTGGAGCGGGAGGGTTCAATGAGCAGTTCTTC
CDR3aa: CASGLGGAGGFNEQFF